These 9 T cell receptor beta chains were all obtained from the same sample, sequenced in a study of beta chain features in type 1 diabetes. Expressed TCRB transcripts were sequenced because the entire RNA isolate underwent reverse transcription. Sequenced by immunoSEQ multiplex PCR; TCRdb stores in-frame clones only, minus some. The sample carries hundreds of thousands of clones, around 15% recorded once. Sequencing was performed on naive CD4+ T cells from blood. The source of these receptors is a man between 18 and 29 years old in good health.

This chain links TRBV7-6 with TRBJ2-5, with a possible D match to TRBD2 (5 bases). The CDR3 spans 13 residues. The germline V gene has CDR1 SGHVS and CDR2 FNYEAQ. Trimming cost V 5 bases and J 7 bases, with 14 bases left between them. CDR3 loop: CASSPRPRGTQYF. The CDR3 nucleotides read TGTGCCAGCAGCCCTCGACCCCGGGGGACCCAGTACTTC.

The rearrangement uses TRBV29-1 and TRBJ2-1; 11 nucleotides match TRBD1. Germline V lookup: CDR1 SQVTM, CDR2 ANQGSEA. The V gene end was trimmed by 3 bases and the J gene end by 6 bases; junction bases not matched to a gene: 22. This CDR3 is 20 amino acids long. The CDR3 is CSVDAILGTGGRFGSNEQFF. CDR3 DNA: TGCAGCGTTGATGCAATTCTCGGGACAGGGGGGAGATTCGGGAGCAATGAGCAGTTCTTC.

The chain uses TRBV6-6 and TRBJ1-5, with 10 bases fitting TRBD1. CDR3 length equals 13 residues. In germline, CDR1 is MNHNY, CDR2 SVGAGI (reference sequence). J was trimmed by 11 bases and V by 4 bases; bases with no gene match: 5. In DNA form, the CDR3 reads TGTGCCAGCAGTTGGGAGGACAGGGGGTCCCAGCATTTT. This encodes CASSWEDRGSQHF.

The gene calls are TRBV28 and TRBJ2-7, with 7 bases identical to TRBD1. The V gene end was trimmed by 5 bases and the J gene end by 3 bases; junction bases not matched to a gene: 4. The germline V gene has CDR1 MDHEN and CDR2 SYDVKM. The CDR3 consists of 13 residues. The CDR3 protein is CASSGQVGYEQYF. The CDR3 nucleotides are TGTGCCAGCAGTGGACAGGTCGGCTACGAGCAGTACTTC.

This clone has more than one count but fewer than ten. The chain employs TRBV7-9 and TRBJ2-7, with D tentatively TRBD1 (6 bases). CDR1 SEHNR and CDR2 FQNEAQ come from the germline V gene (reference sequence). Trimming removed 2 bases from V and 4 bases from J, with 15 bases in between. The CDR3 extends over 15 amino acids. The CDR3 loop is CASSLWGSGDYEQYF. CDR3 nucleotides: TGTGCCAGCAGCTTATGGGGCTCAGGGGATTACGAGCAGTACTTC.

The chain recombines TRBV14 with TRBJ2-4; possible D gene TRBD1, 6 bases. The CDR3 loop spans 15 amino acids. In germline, CDR1 is SGHDN, CDR2 FVKESK. Trimming shortened V by 2 bases and J by 1 base, and 9 bases separated the two germline ends. Here the CDR3 DNA reads TGTGCCAGCAGCCAACCTACAGGGGCCAAAAACATTCAGTACTTC. This sequence encodes CASSQPTGAKNIQYF.

This clone was detected a few times. This rearrangement joins TRBV11-1 to TRBJ2-1; the match to TRBD2 covers 9 bases. There are 17 residues in the CDR3. Germline V gives CDR1 SGHAT, CDR2 FQDESV (reference sequence). V gave up 5 bases and J gave up 8 bases; unmatched junction bases: 16. CDR3 DNA: TGTGCCAGCAGCGCCTACGTCAGGCGGGGGGGTTCAGATGAGCAGTTCTTC. It encodes CASSAYVRRGGSDEQFF.

This clone was counted between two and nine times. This sequence joins TRBV5-4 and TRBJ2-4; D ambiguous. Between the trimmed V and J ends, which lost 3 bases and 0 bases, there was a span of 7 bases. Germline lookup yields CDR1 SGHNT and CDR2 YYREEE (reference sequence). The CDR3 loop spans 14 amino acids. DNA for the CDR3: TGTGCCAGCAGCTGGTGGGGAGCCAAAAACATTCAGTACTTC. It specifies CASSWWGAKNIQYF.

This rearrangement joins TRBV9 to TRBJ2-5; TRBD1 matches at 9 bases. Germline values: CDR1 SGDLS, CDR2 YYNGEE. The CDR3 length is 16 residues. The V gene end was trimmed by 0 bases and the J gene end by 2 bases; junction bases not matched to a gene: 5. CDR3 in amino acids: CASSVGTDRGQETQYF. The CDR3 nucleotides read TGTGCCAGCAGCGTAGGGACGGACAGGGGACAAGAGACCCAGTACTTC.